Shown below are 19 T cell receptor beta chains from a single sample sequenced in a study of T cell responses to AZD1222 COVID-19 vaccine. Using immunoSEQ multiplex PCR, the repertoire was profiled, and TCRdb retains in-frame clones only, with some absent. The data contain 84,000 or so clones, roughly 90% of them singletons. The sequenced sample was peripheral blood, obtained on day 0 of AZD1222 vaccination. The receptors derive from an adult in good health.

The chain carries TRBV3-1 (or the pseudogene TRBV3-2) and TRBJ1-3; 10 bases agree with TRBD1. Germline-derived CDR1 and CDR2 are LGHDT and YNNKEL (reference sequence). The CDR3 has 14 amino acids. The V and J ends lost 2 bases and 8 bases, in that order; junction bases with no gene match: 3. This chain's CDR3 is CASSQWDRGYTIYF. The DNA of the CDR3 is TGTGCCAGCAGCCAATGGGACAGGGGTTACACCATATATTTT.

The chain uses TRBV29-1 and TRBJ2-2; unclear D gene. Per the germline V gene, CDR1 is SQVTM and CDR2 is ANQGSEA. The V and J ends lost 7 bases and 3 bases respectively, with 6 bases between them. The CDR3 is 11 amino acids. CDR3 nucleotides: TGCAGCGCCACACACACCGGGGAGCTGTTTTTT. Protein: CSATHTGELFF.

This chain joins TRBV7-9 and TRBJ2-3; 11 bases line up with TRBD2. The V and J ends lost 5 bases and 5 bases, in that order; junction bases with no gene match: 9. Germline lookup yields CDR1 SEHNR and CDR2 FQNEAQ (reference sequence). The CDR3 loop spans 16 amino acids. The CDR3 loop reads CASSQDPSGRLDTQYF. The CDR3 nucleotides read TGTGCCAGCAGCCAAGACCCTAGCGGGAGGTTAGATACGCAGTATTTT.

CDR3 amino acids: CASSSQGTAWYGYTF. The CDR3 bases are TGTGCCAGCAGTTCACAGGGGACCGCATGGTATGGCTACACCTTC. The chain links TRBV27 to TRBJ1-2, with TRBD1 matching over 7 bases. This CDR3 is built from 15 residues. Germline V CDR1 and CDR2: MNHEY, SMNVEV (reference sequence). V was pared by 4 bases and J by 5 bases, with 10 bases of the junction left unmatched.

The chain links TRBV29-1 to TRBJ1-4; D might be TRBD1 (5 bases). The CDR3 spans 14 residues. V was pared by 6 bases and J by 3 bases, with 14 bases between. Germline V CDR1 and CDR2: SQVTM, ANQGSEA. The CDR3 DNA is TGCAGCGTCACCTCCGGGACTTCTAATGAAAAACTGTTTTTT. Its protein product is CSVTSGTSNEKLFF.

CDR3 residues: CASSLSEVETQYF. In nucleotides, the CDR3 is TGTGCCAGCAGTTTATCGGAGGTAGAGACCCAGTACTTC. This sequence joins TRBV27 and TRBJ2-5; weak D call: TRBD2 (5 bases). The germline V and J ends were trimmed by 0 bases and 4 bases, with 6 bases remaining between them. CDR1 and CDR2 (germline): MNHEY, SMNVEV (reference sequence). The CDR3 totals 13 residues.

The chain has TRBV6-5 and TRBJ1-5; 7 bases match TRBD1. V trimming: 5 bases; J trimming: 7 bases; junction bases outside the gene matches: 5. Germline-derived CDR1 and CDR2 are MNHEY and SVGAGI. CDR3 length equals 13 residues. Here the CDR3 DNA reads TGTGCCAGCAGTCGCCGACAGGGCCAGCCCCAGCATTTT. Translated, it gives CASSRRQGQPQHF.

The chain recombines TRBV2 with TRBJ1-5; no clear D. Trimming shortened V by 7 bases and J by 4 bases, and 11 bases separated the two germline ends. Germline CDR1 is SNHLY and CDR2 is FYNNEI. There are 13 residues in the CDR3. The CDR3 sequence is CASTGLRNQPQHF. The CDR3 coding sequence is TGTGCCAGCACCGGGCTAAGGAATCAGCCCCAGCATTTT.

The chain links TRBV12-3 or TRBV12-4 to TRBJ1-1, with 8 bases fitting TRBD1. The CDR3 covers 13 residues. V lost 6 bases and J lost 4; bases outside the gene matches: 4. The CDR3 DNA is TGTGCCAGCAGCCCGACAGGGGCCACTGAAGCTTTCTTT. Protein product: CASSPTGATEAFF.

J is TRBJ1-5 and V is TRBV4-1; weak D call: TRBD1 (5 bases). Per germline, CDR1 MGHRA and CDR2 YSYEKL. The CDR3 has 18 amino acids. V was clipped by 1 base and J by 3 bases, with 19 bases between them. CDR3 bases: TGCGCCAGCAGCCAAGGGGGGTTTGTCGCGTTTGACAATCAGCCCCAGCATTTT. Encoded protein: CASSQGGFVAFDNQPQHF.

This sequence joins TRBV3-1 (or the pseudogene TRBV3-2) and TRBJ2-2; 16 nucleotides align to TRBD2. This CDR3 spans 17 amino acids. CDR1 and CDR2 from the germline V gene are LGHDT and YNNKEL (reference sequence). J was trimmed by 7 bases and V by 4 bases; bases with no gene match: 6. The CDR3 nucleotides are TGTGCCAGCAGCCGAGGGACTAGCGGGAGGGCAAGCGGGGAGCTGTTTTTT. This codes for CASSRGTSGRASGELFF.

In this sample, this clone turned up once. The chain joins TRBV11-2 to TRBJ2-5, with D tentatively TRBD1 (7 bases). The ends were cut back, 4 bases at V and 6 bases at J, with 30 bases in the middle. Germline V gives CDR1 SGHAT, CDR2 FQNNGV. CDR3 size: 19 residues. The CDR3 loop is CASSSRGVLSDRVLKTQYF. DNA of the CDR3: TGTGCCAGCAGCTCTAGGGGGGTCCTTTCAGACAGGGTGCTCAAGACCCAGTACTTC. The whole variable domain, remainder taken from reference TRBV11-2 and TRBJ2-5, is EAGVAQSPRYKIIEKRQSVAFWCNPISGHATLYWYQQILGQGPKLLIQFQNNGVVDDSQLPKDRFSAERLKGVDSTLKIQPAKLEDSAVYLCASSSRGVLSDRVLKTQYFGPGTRLLVL.

This clone appeared once. The chain uses TRBV2 and TRBJ2-7; 10 positions agree with TRBD2. The germline V gene has CDR1 SNHLY and CDR2 FYNNEI. This CDR3 is built from 14 residues. Trimming removed 3 bases from V and 6 bases from J; junction bases left unmatched: 5. The CDR3 sequence: CASSDQREGFEQYF. The CDR3 region has the DNA TGTGCCAGCAGTGATCAGCGGGAGGGATTCGAGCAGTACTTC. Supplemented by reference TRBV2 and TRBJ2-7, the full variable domain reads EPEVTQTPSHQVTQMGQEVILRCVPISNHLYFYWYRQILGQKVEFLVSFYNNEISEKSEIFDDQFSVERPDGSNFTLKIRSTKLEDSAMYFCASSDQREGFEQYFGPGTRLTVT.

A single count supports this clone. The V and J genes are TRBV25-1 and TRBJ2-7, with D unclear. V gave up 7 bases and J gave up 2 bases, with 6 bases separating them. Germline V gene lookup returns CDR1 MGHDK and CDR2 SYGVNS. This CDR3 contains 11 residues. The CDR3 DNA reads as TGTGCCAGCATGATGGCCTACGAGCAGTACTTC. Amino acids: CASMMAYEQYF.

The chain links TRBV27 to TRBJ1-5; no firm D call. Trimming took 2 bases from V and 0 from J, leaving 14 bases between them. The CDR3 is 17 residues long. Germline V gives CDR1 MNHEY, CDR2 SMNVEV (reference sequence). CDR3 residues: CASSLVSPPVSNQPQHF. CDR3 DNA: TGTGCCAGCAGTTTAGTCAGTCCCCCGGTTAGCAATCAGCCCCAGCATTTT.

The chain is built from TRBV4-1 and TRBJ1-1, with 9 bases lining up with TRBD1. V gave up 1 base and J gave up 1 base; unmatched junction bases: 1. Per germline, CDR1 MGHRA and CDR2 YSYEKL. The CDR3 spans 15 residues. CDR3 protein: CASSQGGQGNTEAFF. CDR3 bases: TGCGCCAGCAGCCAAGGGGGACAGGGGAACACTGAAGCTTTCTTT.

The V call is TRBV11-2, the J call TRBJ2-5, with TRBD1 as a possible D gene (5 bases). This CDR3 has 15 residues. V was trimmed by 3 bases and J by 1 base, leaving 12 bases between them. Germline loops: CDR1 SGHAT, CDR2 FQNNGV. The CDR3 reads CASSFRGSIQETQYF. The CDR3 DNA is TGTGCCAGCAGCTTTAGGGGCTCAATCCAAGAGACCCAGTACTTC.

The rearrangement joins TRBV28 to TRBJ1-3, with D possibly being TRBD1 (5 bases). The CDR3 has 17 amino acids. Trimming removed 2 bases from V and 1 base from J, with 15 bases in between. Germline V gene data show CDR1 as MDHEN and CDR2 as SYDVKM. The CDR3 region is CASSLPREAPSGNTIYF. CDR3 DNA: TGTGCCAGCAGTTTACCCAGGGAGGCCCCATCTGGAAACACCATATATTTT. Using reference TRBV28 and TRBJ1-3 for the parts outside the CDR3, the full variable domain is DVKVTQSSRYLVKRTGEKVFLECVQDMDHENMFWYRQDPGLGLRLIYFSYDVKMKEKGDIPEGYSVSREKKERFSLILESASTNQTSMYLCASSLPREAPSGNTIYFGEGSWLTVV.

The chain employs TRBV2 and TRBJ2-7; D could derive from TRBD1 or TRBD2 (5 bases each). Germline V lookup: CDR1 SNHLY, CDR2 FYNNEI. V gave up 8 bases and J gave up 5 bases, with 22 bases separating them. The CDR3 covers 15 residues. CDR3: CASGKQDRPGDEQYF. For the CDR3, the DNA is TGTGCCAGCGGAAAGCAAGACAGACCCGGGGACGAGCAGTACTTC. Together with reference TRBV2 and TRBJ2-7, the CDR3 gives the full variable domain: EPEVTQTPSHQVTQMGQEVILRCVPISNHLYFYWYRQILGQKVEFLVSFYNNEISEKSEIFDDQFSVERPDGSNFTLKIRSTKLEDSAMYFCASGKQDRPGDEQYFGPGTRLTVT.